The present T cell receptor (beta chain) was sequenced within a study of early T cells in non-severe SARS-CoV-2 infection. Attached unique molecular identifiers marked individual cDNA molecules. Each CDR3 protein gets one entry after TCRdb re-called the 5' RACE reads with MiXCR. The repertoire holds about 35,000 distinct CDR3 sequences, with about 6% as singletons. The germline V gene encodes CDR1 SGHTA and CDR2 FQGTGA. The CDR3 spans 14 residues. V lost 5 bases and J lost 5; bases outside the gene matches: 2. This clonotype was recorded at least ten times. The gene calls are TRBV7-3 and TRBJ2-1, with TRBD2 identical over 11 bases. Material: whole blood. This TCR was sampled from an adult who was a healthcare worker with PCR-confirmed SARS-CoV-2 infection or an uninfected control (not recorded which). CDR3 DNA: TGTGCCAGCAGCCTAGCGGGAGGTGACAATGAGCAGTTCTTC. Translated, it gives CASSLAGGDNEQFF. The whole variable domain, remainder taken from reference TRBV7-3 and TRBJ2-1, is GAGVSQTPSNKVTEKGKYVELRCDPISGHTALYWYRQSLGQGPEFLIYFQGTGAADDSGLPNDRFFAVRPEGSVSTLKIQRTERGDSAVYLCASSLAGGDNEQFFGPGTRLTVL.